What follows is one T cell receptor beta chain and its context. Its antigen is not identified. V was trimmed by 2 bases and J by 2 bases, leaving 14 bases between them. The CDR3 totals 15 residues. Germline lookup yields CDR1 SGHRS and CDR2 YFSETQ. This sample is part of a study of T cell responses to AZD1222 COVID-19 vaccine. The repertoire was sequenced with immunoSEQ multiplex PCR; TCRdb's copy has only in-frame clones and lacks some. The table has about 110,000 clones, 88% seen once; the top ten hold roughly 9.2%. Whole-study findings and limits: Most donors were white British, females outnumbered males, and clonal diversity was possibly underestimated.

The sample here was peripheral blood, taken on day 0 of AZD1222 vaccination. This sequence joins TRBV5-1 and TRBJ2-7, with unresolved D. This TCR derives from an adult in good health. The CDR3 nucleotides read TGCGCCAGCAGCTTCGGGCCTCAAGGCACCTACGAGCAGTACTTC. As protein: CASSFGPQGTYEQYF.